A single TCR beta chain is shown here with its context. PCR involved 60 Vbeta and 13 Jbeta primers. This table comes from immunoSEQ multiplex PCR, and its TCRdb copy is limited to in-frame clones, with some not included. The repertoire holds some 180,000 clones, roughly 82% seen once, with about 1.6% in the top ten. The data originate from a study of cytomegalovirus exposure and HLA in healthy donors. The TCR comes from a man in his forties in good health and CMV-seronegative. Sequencing was done on a sample of PBMCs.

The CDR3 reads CASSLAGQETGELFF. CDR3 DNA sequence: TGTGCCAGCAGCTTGGCCGGACAGGAAACGGGGGAGCTGTTTTTT. V gene TRBV5-4 combines with J gene TRBJ2-2; 7 nucleotides line up with TRBD1. Looked up from germline, CDR1 is SGHNT and CDR2 is YYREEE (reference sequence). V lost 0 bases to trimming and J lost 8 bases; unmatched junction nucleotides: 7. This CDR3 contains 15 residues.